These 29 T cell receptor beta chains were all obtained from the same sample, sequenced in a study of CD8 T cells in ankylosing spondylitis. MiXCR was run by TCRdb on the 5' RACE reads, yielding one entry per CDR3 protein. The table records over 150,000 distinct CDR3 sequences, around 13% of them present only once. Material: blood, either unsorted or a sorted T cell fraction (not recorded which). Source of these receptors: a male donor with ankylosing spondylitis or in good health (not recorded which).

The V gene is TRBV12-3 or TRBV12-4, the J gene TRBJ2-3; D is perhaps TRBD2 (5 bases). This CDR3 contains 14 residues. Deletions cut 2 bases from V and 4 bases from J, with 10 bases between. As DNA, the CDR3 is TGTGCCAGCAGTTTATCGTCGCGGGCAGATACGCAGTATTTT. Translation: CASSLSSRADTQYF.

This clonotype was observed a few times. The chain combines TRBV12-5 with TRBJ1-4; D uncertain. Germline V gene data show CDR1 as LGHNT and CDR2 as FRNRAP. Trimming pared 1 base from V and 4 bases from J, leaving 13 bases between. The length of the CDR3 is 16 residues. The CDR3 is CASGLAPLSSNEKLFF. CDR3 coding DNA: TGTGCTAGTGGTTTGGCCCCGTTGAGCAGTAATGAAAAACTGTTTTTT.

The chain is built from TRBV27 and TRBJ1-1, with no clear D. Trimming took off 7 bases at V and 0 bases at J, with 15 bases between the two ends. The V gene's germline CDR1 is MNHEY and CDR2 SMNVEV (reference sequence). The CDR3 runs 15 residues. CDR3 amino acids: CASTPTGTMNTEAFF. CDR3 sequence (DNA): TGTGCCAGCACCCCGACCGGAACTATGAACACTGAAGCTTTCTTT.

This rearrangement joins TRBV11-1 to TRBJ2-6; 11 positions agree with TRBD1. The CDR3 sequence is 19 residues long. Germline CDR1 reads SGHAT; CDR2 reads FQDESV (reference sequence). V lost 4 bases and J lost 0; bases outside the gene matches: 8. CDR3 nucleotide sequence: TGTGCCAGCAGCTCCCCCGGACAGGGGGCCTTCTCTGGGGCCAACGTCCTGACTTTC. It codes for CASSSPGQGAFSGANVLTF.

This clonotype was picked up a small number of times. The chain has TRBV12-3 or TRBV12-4 and TRBJ1-1; D might be TRBD1 (5 bases). This CDR3 spans 13 amino acids. V lost 6 bases, J lost 4 bases, and 12 bases lay in between. CDR3 nucleotides: TGTGCCAGCAGCCCGCAAAGGGGCACTGAAGCTTTCTTT. Translating gives CASSPQRGTEAFF.

This clonotype occurred a few times. CDR3 region: CASSLLPSNTEAFF. The CDR3 nucleotides are TGTGCCAGCAGCTTACTCCCCTCTAACACTGAAGCTTTCTTT. The chain links TRBV7-6 to TRBJ1-1; D not certain. V lost 2 bases, J lost 2 bases, and 9 bases lay in between. Per the germline V gene, CDR1 is SGHVS and CDR2 is FNYEAQ. This CDR3 comprises 14 residues.

This clonotype was detected a few times. The V call is TRBV4-1, the J call TRBJ2-2; D is ambiguous. Germline CDR1 MGHRA, CDR2 YSYEKL. CDR3 size: 17 residues. The V gene lost 0 bases and the J gene lost 6 bases, with 17 bases spanning the gap. The CDR3 coding sequence is TGCGCCAGCAGCCAAGATAAGGAAGGGCGCAGCGCCGGGGAGCTGTTTTTT. It translates to CASSQDKEGRSAGELFF.

The chain joins TRBV12-3 or TRBV12-4 to TRBJ2-7; perhaps TRBD2 as D (6 bases). The length of the CDR3 is 16 residues. The V end lost 3 bases, the J end lost 4 bases, and 19 bases lay between the germline ends. The CDR3 DNA reads TGTGCCAGCAGTTTGAACCCCGGGACTGTACTTTACGAGCAGTACTTC. Amino acid sequence: CASSLNPGTVLYEQYF.

J is TRBJ2-1 and V is TRBV30, with 9 bases lining up with TRBD2. Germline assignment: CDR1 GTSNPN and CDR2 SVGIG (reference sequence). This CDR3 has 14 amino acids. Unmatched junction bases numbered 7, after V lost 4 bases and J lost 6 bases. The CDR3 region is CAWTVLAGSNEQFF. For the CDR3, the DNA is TGTGCCTGGACAGTGCTAGCGGGGAGCAATGAGCAGTTCTTC.

This clonotype turned up a few times. This chain connects TRBV11-2 to TRBJ2-7; D could derive from TRBD1 or TRBD2 (5 bases each). CDR3 length: 14 amino acids. Germline lookup yields CDR1 SGHAT and CDR2 FQNNGV. Between the trimmed V and J ends, which lost 1 base and 6 bases, there was a span of 13 bases. CDR3 sequence (DNA): TGTGCCAGCAGCTTAGGCGAAAGTGGGGGCGAGCAGTACTTC. This codes for CASSLGESGGEQYF.

This clonotype came up many times. The J gene is TRBJ2-1, the V gene TRBV4-1; TRBD1 or TRBD2 may be the D gene (5 bases each). This CDR3 is 12 amino acids long. V was pared by 3 bases and J by 10 bases, with 10 bases between. Germline lookup yields CDR1 MGHRA and CDR2 YSYEKL. CDR3: CASSQPGTEQFF. CDR3 nucleotide sequence: TGCGCCAGCAGCCAGCCCGGGACCGAGCAGTTCTTC.

This clonotype was counted between two and nine times. The CDR3 is CASRLTANTEAFF. The CDR3 bases are TGTGCCAGCAGGCTGACGGCGAACACTGAAGCTTTCTTT. The chain couples TRBV12-3 or TRBV12-4 to TRBJ1-1; D remains ambiguous. V was pared by 6 bases and J by 1 base, with 9 bases between. The CDR3 is made up of 13 amino acids.

This clonotype was seen only a few times. The chain is built from TRBV27 and TRBJ2-4; weak D call: TRBD2 (6 bases). The CDR3 has 13 amino acids. Trimming pared 3 bases from V and 3 bases from J, leaving 6 bases between. Germline V lookup: CDR1 MNHEY, CDR2 SMNVEV (reference sequence). The CDR3 DNA sequence: TGTGCCAGCAGTTTCGGGGGCAAAAACATTCAGTACTTC. Residues: CASSFGGKNIQYF.

This clonotype was seen only a few times. This sequence joins TRBV4-1 and TRBJ2-7; 12 bases align to TRBD1. The CDR3 length is 15 residues. The J segment lost 7 bases and the V segment lost 1 base, leaving 5 bases of the junction unmatched. Germline V gene data show CDR1 as MGHRA and CDR2 as YSYEKL. The CDR3 DNA follows: TGCGCCAGCAGCCAAGTGGGGACAGGGGGCTGGGAGCAGTACTTC. This encodes CASSQVGTGGWEQYF.

This clonotype was counted a few times. The J gene is TRBJ2-2, the V gene TRBV9; D possibly uses TRBD1 or TRBD2 (5 bases each). The CDR3 contains 14 residues. V lost 4 bases to trimming and J lost 4 bases, with 11 bases between them. Per the germline V gene, CDR1 is SGDLS and CDR2 is YYNGEE. The CDR3 spells CASSRGRGTGELFF. The CDR3 coding sequence is TGTGCCAGCAGCCGGGGCCGGGGCACCGGGGAGCTGTTTTTT.

The chain is built from TRBV27 and TRBJ2-1, with a weak D call TRBD1 (5 bases). Looked up from germline, CDR1 is MNHEY and CDR2 is SMNVEV (reference sequence). The germline V and J ends were trimmed by 4 bases and 5 bases, with 18 bases remaining between them. The CDR3 spans 16 residues. This CDR3 reads CASSSATEPAHNEQFF. CDR3 coding DNA: TGTGCCAGCAGTTCTGCGACAGAACCTGCACACAATGAGCAGTTCTTC.

CDR3 region: CASSIRTGGLNTEAFF. CDR3 in DNA: TGTGCCAGTAGTATCCGGACAGGGGGCTTGAACACTGAAGCTTTCTTT. V usage is TRBV19 and J usage is TRBJ1-1; 11 bases align to TRBD1. In germline, CDR1 is LNHDA, CDR2 SQIVND (reference sequence). This CDR3 contains 16 residues. The V and J ends lost 3 bases and 0 bases, in that order; junction bases with no gene match: 3.

This clonotype was detected many times. The V gene is TRBV6-1, the J gene TRBJ1-1; D uncertain. CDR1 is MNHNS and CDR2 is SASEGT in the germline V gene. Deletions cut 6 bases from V and 7 bases from J, with 6 bases between. This CDR3 spans 10 amino acids. In DNA form, the CDR3 reads TGTGCCAGCAGATATCTTGAAGCTTTCTTT. Protein sequence: CASRYLEAFF.

V usage is TRBV5-1 and J usage is TRBJ2-5; a possible D gene is TRBD1 (6 bases). The CDR3 totals 15 residues. V was shortened by 4 bases and J by 4 bases, with 17 bases between the two germline ends. Germline V gene lookup returns CDR1 SGHRS and CDR2 YFSETQ. CDR3 nucleotides: TGCGCCAGCAGCCCACAGGGCCGTCCGGCAGAGACCCAGTACTTC. The encoded protein is CASSPQGRPAETQYF.

V and J are TRBV4-1 and TRBJ2-2; 9 bases agree with TRBD1. The CDR3 loop spans 15 amino acids. After removal of 3 bases from V and 7 bases from J, the junction contained 6 bases not matched to a gene. Germline V lookup: CDR1 MGHRA, CDR2 YSYEKL. This chain's CDR3 is CASSHRTGEDGELFF. The CDR3 DNA sequence: TGCGCCAGCAGCCATCGGACAGGGGAGGACGGGGAGCTGTTTTTT.

This clonotype was seen a few times. V is TRBV5-6 and J is TRBJ2-5, with D uncertain. This CDR3 comprises 15 residues. CDR1 and CDR2 from the germline V gene are SGHDT and YYEEEE. Deletions cut 0 bases from V and 0 bases from J, with 9 bases between. This CDR3 reads CASSLGRAYQETQYF. The CDR3 DNA follows: TGTGCCAGCAGCTTGGGTCGGGCGTACCAAGAGACCCAGTACTTC.

This clonotype has a handful of counts. The chain recombines TRBV5-1 with TRBJ2-3; D is uncertain. From germline, CDR1 is SGHRS and CDR2 YFSETQ. The CDR3 runs 15 residues. V was pared by 3 bases and J by 5 bases, with 16 bases between. In nucleotides, the CDR3 is TGCGCCAGCAGCTCCGCGCAGCCAGCACGAGATACGCAGTATTTT. Its translation is CASSSAQPARDTQYF.

Points on this clonotype: A junction end diverges from the germline sequence, so it may reflect a read error. The CDR3 sequence: CASSLGRF. As DNA, the CDR3 is TGTGCCAGCAGCTTGGGACGGTTC. The V call is TRBV5-6, the J call TRBJ2-1; unclear D gene. Germline CDR1 is SGHDT and CDR2 is YYEEEE. This CDR3 region has 8 residues.

This clonotype was detected only a few times. This sequence joins TRBV20-1 and TRBJ2-5; tentatively, D is TRBD2 (7 bases). Germline V lookup: CDR1 DFQATT, CDR2 SNEGSKA (reference sequence). CDR3 length: 14 amino acids. The V end lost 0 bases, the J end lost 5 bases, and 13 bases lay between the germline ends. CDR3 sequence: CSARDGGARETQYF. The CDR3 DNA follows: TGCAGTGCTAGAGATGGGGGGGCCAGGGAGACCCAGTACTTC.

This clonotype was detected only a few times. The V call is TRBV4-1, the J call TRBJ2-2; D is uncertain. CDR1 and CDR2 (germline): MGHRA, YSYEKL. The germline V and J ends were trimmed by 0 bases and 2 bases, with 10 bases remaining between them. The CDR3 consists of 16 residues. The CDR3 DNA is TGCGCCAGCAGCCAAGAAGGTGGCCTAAACACCGGGGAGCTGTTTTTT. Residues: CASSQEGGLNTGELFF.

This clonotype came up a few times. This chain joins TRBV27 and TRBJ1-1; the D is unclear. The V end lost 4 bases, the J end lost 10 bases, and 16 bases lay between the germline ends. The length of the CDR3 is 13 residues. Germline V gives CDR1 MNHEY, CDR2 SMNVEV (reference sequence). For the CDR3, the DNA is TGTGCCAGCAGTTATAAGGAACGCTGGGGAGCTTTCTTT. It specifies CASSYKERWGAFF.

This clonotype was recorded once. The gene calls are TRBV19 and TRBJ2-4; D tentatively fits TRBD1 or TRBD2 (6 bases each). CDR1 is LNHDA, CDR2 SQIVND, per germline (reference sequence). This CDR3 comprises 13 residues. Trimming shortened V by 9 bases and J by 3 bases, and 12 bases separated the two germline ends. The CDR3 nucleotides are TGTGCCAGCAATGGGGGGCACAAAAACATTCAGTACTTC. Protein sequence: CASNGGHKNIQYF.

In its sample, this clonotype was seen a few times. The chain employs TRBV4-1 and TRBJ2-2, with a tentative D call TRBD2 (6 bases). The CDR3 runs 17 residues. The V gene lost 3 bases and the J gene lost 5 bases, with 19 bases spanning the gap. Germline V gene data show CDR1 as MGHRA and CDR2 as YSYEKL. CDR3 region: CASSHLGTLGGTGELFF. CDR3 DNA: TGCGCCAGCAGCCACCTCGGGACTCTGGGGGGAACCGGGGAGCTGTTTTTT.

This clonotype was detected ten times or more. For the CDR3, the DNA is TGCAGTGCTAAGCGGGGGGGCGAGTTTTATGAGCAGTTCTTC. This translates into CSAKRGGEFYEQFF. The V call is TRBV20-1, the J call TRBJ2-1, with TRBD2 matching over 10 bases. Trimming removed 4 bases from V and 8 bases from J; junction bases left unmatched: 8. CDR3 length: 14 residues. Germline V CDR1 and CDR2: DFQATT, SNEGSKA (reference sequence).